What follows are 4 T cell receptor beta chains derived from one specimen sequenced in a study of cytomegalovirus exposure and HLA in healthy donors. The PCR employed 60 Vbeta primers together with 13 Jbeta primers. Assay used: immunoSEQ multiplex PCR; TCRdb lists only in-frame clones, some missing. The sample table sets out 35,000 to 45,000 clones. The sample taken for sequencing was PBMCs. These receptor sequences come from a male donor in good health and CMV-seronegative.

The J gene is TRBJ2-2, the V gene TRBV28, with TRBD1 matching 9 bases. V was pared by 5 bases and J by 4 bases, with 8 bases of the junction left unmatched. Germline V gene sequence: CDR1 MDHEN, CDR2 SYDVKM. This CDR3 has 16 amino acids. The CDR3 DNA reads TGTGCCAGCAGTCATGGGACAGGGATGAGCACCGGGGAGCTGTTTTTT. Protein: CASSHGTGMSTGELFF.

DNA for the CDR3: TGCGCCAGCAGCTCCCGGGACAGGGACTATGGCTACACCTTC. Protein: CASSSRDRDYGYTF. This chain connects TRBV5-1 to TRBJ1-2, with 9 bases fitting TRBD1. The CDR3 has 14 amino acids. Germline trimming cut 3 bases from V and 3 bases from J; bases unmatched to any gene: 3. The V gene's germline CDR1 is SGHRS and CDR2 YFSETQ.

The V and J genes are TRBV6-1 and TRBJ2-1; 7 positions agree with TRBD1. Germline V gives CDR1 MNHNS, CDR2 SASEGT. J gave up 4 bases and V 10 bases, and 7 bases lay outside the gene matches. The CDR3 runs 13 residues. DNA for the CDR3: TGTGCCACAGACAGGGAAGGATACAATGAGCAGTTCTTC. Translated, it gives CATDREGYNEQFF.

The chain carries TRBV7-9 and TRBJ1-3; D call uncertain. The CDR3 spans 12 residues. Germline V gene data show CDR1 as SEHNR and CDR2 as FQNEAQ (reference sequence). The V gene lost 10 bases and the J gene lost 4 bases, with 11 bases spanning the gap. The CDR3 coding sequence is TGTGCCAACGGGGAAGGGGGAAACACCATATATTTT. This gives the protein CANGEGGNTIYF.